This T cell receptor beta chain came from a study of blood T cell repertoires in COVID-19. This CDR3 has 15 amino acids. Germline V CDR1 and CDR2: MGHRA, YSYEKL. Trimming removed 1 base from V and 2 bases from J; junction bases left unmatched: 0. Produced via immunoSEQ multiplex PCR; TCRdb's table is partial and in-frame only. The sample has about 80,000 clones, around nine tenths seen once. Material: peripheral blood. The TCR originated in a man aged 65 to 85 with active or convalescent COVID-19. The rearrangement links TRBV4-1 to TRBJ1-5, with 9 bases that match TRBD1. The CDR3 loop reads CASSQGQGGNQPQHF. In DNA form, the CDR3 reads TGCGCCAGCAGCCAAGGACAGGGGGGCAATCAGCCCCAGCATTTT.